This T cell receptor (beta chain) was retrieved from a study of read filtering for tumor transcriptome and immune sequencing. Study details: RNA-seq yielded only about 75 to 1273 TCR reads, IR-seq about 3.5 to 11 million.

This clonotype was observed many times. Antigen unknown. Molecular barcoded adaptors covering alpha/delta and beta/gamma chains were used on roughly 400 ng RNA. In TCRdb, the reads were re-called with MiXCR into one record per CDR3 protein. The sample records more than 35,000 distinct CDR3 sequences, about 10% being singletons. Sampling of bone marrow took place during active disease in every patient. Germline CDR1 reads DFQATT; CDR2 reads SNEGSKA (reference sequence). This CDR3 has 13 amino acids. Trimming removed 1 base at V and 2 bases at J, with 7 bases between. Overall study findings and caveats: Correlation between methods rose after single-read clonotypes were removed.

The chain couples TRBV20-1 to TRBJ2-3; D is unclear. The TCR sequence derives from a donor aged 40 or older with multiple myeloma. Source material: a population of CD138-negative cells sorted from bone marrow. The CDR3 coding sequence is TGCAGTGCTAGAGGCCAGGACACAGATACGCAGTATTTT. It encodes CSARGQDTDTQYF.